The 15 T cell receptor beta chains below were found in one sample sequenced in a study of T cell repertoires in cytomegalovirus infection. Each CDR3 protein gets one entry after TCRdb re-called the reads with MiXCR. Of under 250,000 distinct CDR3 sequences listed, 9% to 15% are singletons. The sequenced sample consisted of PBMCs. The receptor source for this set is a human donor in good health (CMV status not recorded). Some clones in this sample may be carry-over from other donors' samples.

This clonotype appeared a few times. The V gene is TRBV20-1, the J gene TRBJ1-5, with 9 bases matching TRBD1. Per the germline V gene, CDR1 is DFQATT and CDR2 is SNEGSKA (reference sequence). The trim removed 1 base at V and 4 bases at J, leaving 2 bases unmatched. The CDR3 extends over 14 amino acids. CDR3 nucleotides: TGCAGTGCTAGAGTCGGACAGGGGAATCAGCCCCAGCATTTT. The encoded protein is CSARVGQGNQPQHF.

There are a few counts of this clonotype. The chain couples TRBV16 to TRBJ2-2; D gene ambiguous. Germline-derived CDR1 and CDR2 are KGHSY and FQNENV. The CDR3 totals 19 residues. V shed 0 bases and J shed 1 base, with 18 bases lying between them. Written as DNA, the CDR3 is TGTGCCAGCAGCCAATCCCGCTCAGCCAGCGCCCGGAACACCGGGGAGCTGTTTTTT. It translates to CASSQSRSASARNTGELFF.

The table lists this clonotype with many counts. The CDR3 DNA reads TGTGCCAGCAGCTTGGGACAGGGACAATACGAGCAGTACTTC. Encoded protein: CASSLGQGQYEQYF. The chain couples TRBV7-2 to TRBJ2-7, with TRBD1 identical over 9 bases. V was pared by 3 bases and J by 4 bases, with 4 bases of the junction left unmatched. CDR1 and CDR2 (germline): SGHTA, FQGNSA. There are 14 residues in the CDR3. The full variable domain, its missing parts supplied by reference TRBV7-2 and TRBJ2-7, is GAGVSQSPSNKVTEKGKDVELRCDPISGHTALYWYRQSLGQGLEFLIYFQGNSAPDKSGLPSDRFSAERTGGSVSTLTIQRTQQEDSAVYLCASSLGQGQYEQYFGPGTRLTVT.

As to this clonotype: A clone one base away is much larger, so this may be a read error. No conserved phenylalanine or tryptophan is present at the end of the CDR3, so a read error is the likely explanation. The V gene is TRBV2, the J gene TRBJ2-3, with TRBD2 matching 8 bases. The CDR3 covers 15 residues. Germline V gene data show CDR1 as SNHLY and CDR2 as FYNNEI. The junction had 10 bases not matched to a gene; V was cut back by 10 bases and J by 1 base. The CDR3 loop is CAILFREGGTDTQYL. As DNA, the CDR3 is TGTGCCATCTTATTCCGGGAGGGGGGCACAGATACGCAGTATTTG.

This clonotype was counted at least ten times. The chain uses TRBV7-2 and TRBJ1-3; 8 nucleotides line up with TRBD1. This CDR3 has 14 residues. Per germline, CDR1 SGHTA and CDR2 FQGNSA. Trimming at V came to 3 bases and at J to 8 bases, leaving 6 bases not matched to a gene. DNA for the CDR3: TGTGCCAGCAGCTTCTTGGACAGGGTACACACCATATATTTT. Encoded protein: CASSFLDRVHTIYF.

This chain links TRBV7-9 with TRBJ1-2; D ambiguous. This CDR3 contains 14 residues. The V end lost 5 bases, the J end lost 2 bases, and 12 bases lay between the germline ends. The germline V gene has CDR1 SEHNR and CDR2 FQNEAQ (reference sequence). CDR3 sequence: CASSPESSNYGYTF. The CDR3 nucleotides read TGTGCCAGCAGCCCTGAATCGTCCAACTATGGCTACACCTTC.

A few counts support this clonotype. This rearrangement joins TRBV12-3 or TRBV12-4 to TRBJ1-2, with D unclear. The CDR3 is made up of 12 amino acids. Trimming cost V 8 bases and J 4 bases, with 11 bases left between them. CDR3 in DNA: TGTGCCAGCTTCATCCGCGGCTATGGCTACACCTTC. It encodes CASFIRGYGYTF.

Ten or more counts support this clonotype. The chain recombines TRBV7-2 with TRBJ1-2, with unresolved D. CDR1 SGHTA and CDR2 FQGNSA come from the germline V gene. V gave up 6 bases and J gave up 8 bases, with 16 bases separating them. The CDR3 extends over 13 amino acids. The CDR3 bases are TGTGCCAGCAGGGTAGGGAGGGAAGGCGGCTACACCTTC. Translated, it gives CASRVGREGGYTF.

This chain uses TRBV19 with TRBJ1-4; D not certain. The CDR3 loop spans 14 amino acids. V lost 1 base and J 3 bases, leaving 6 bases between the germline ends. CDR1 is LNHDA and CDR2 is SQIVND in the germline V gene (reference sequence). CDR3 in amino acids: CASSIGAANEKLFF. The CDR3 DNA reads as TGTGCCAGTAGTATAGGTGCAGCTAATGAAAAACTGTTTTTT.

This clonotype has a count of ten or more. The CDR3 region has the DNA TGTGCCAGCAGTGAAGCCTGGGGGGACACTGAAGCTTTCTTT. This translates into CASSEAWGDTEAFF. V gene TRBV6-1 combines with J gene TRBJ1-1; weak D call: TRBD1 (5 bases). The CDR3 has 14 residues. The ends were cut back, 0 bases at V and 3 bases at J, with 8 bases in the middle. The germline V gene encodes CDR1 MNHNS and CDR2 SASEGT.

The chain couples TRBV20-1 to TRBJ2-1, with 12 bases aligning to TRBD2. The CDR3 contains 14 residues. From germline, CDR1 is DFQATT and CDR2 SNEGSKA (reference sequence). J lost 4 bases, V lost 4 bases, and 2 bases had no gene match. Written as DNA, the CDR3 is TGCAGTGCTAAAGGACTAGCGGGGTACAATGAGCAGTTCTTC. It encodes CSAKGLAGYNEQFF.

This chain connects TRBV20-1 to TRBJ2-3, with 12 positions matching TRBD2. The germline V gene has CDR1 DFQATT and CDR2 SNEGSKA (reference sequence). CDR3 length: 18 residues. The ends lost 0 bases at V and 2 bases at J; junction bases unmatched: 9. CDR3 in amino acids: CSARDPVGLAGITDTQYF. CDR3 nucleotide sequence: TGCAGTGCTAGAGATCCAGTAGGACTAGCGGGAATCACAGATACGCAGTATTTT.

This clonotype was observed a few times. This rearrangement joins TRBV29-1 to TRBJ1-2, with TRBD1 as a possible D gene (6 bases). In germline, CDR1 is SQVTM, CDR2 ANQGSEA. The ends were cut back, 4 bases at V and 1 base at J, with 10 bases in the middle. The CDR3 is made up of 13 amino acids. In DNA form, the CDR3 reads TGCAGCGTTGTGATGGACAGTAACTATGGCTACACCTTC. Translated: CSVVMDSNYGYTF.

The table lists this clonotype with a count of one. Possible read error: a much larger clone is one base away. V usage is TRBV28 and J usage is TRBJ1-5; weak D call: TRBD1 (5 bases). Germline V gives CDR1 MDHEN, CDR2 SYDVKM. This CDR3 is built from 15 residues. The CDR3 coding sequence is TGTACCAGCACCCTGGGACGGGAGAGTCCTCAGCCCCAGCATTTT. Its translation: CTSTLGRESPQPQHF.

This clonotype was seen at least ten times. This chain uses TRBV7-2 with TRBJ2-2; D may be TRBD1 (7 bases). The CDR3 has 14 residues. Germline V gene sequence: CDR1 SGHTA, CDR2 FQGNSA. Trimming took 5 bases from V and 4 from J, leaving 11 bases between them. This CDR3 is CASSPGGRTGELFF. The CDR3 region has the DNA TGTGCCAGCAGCCCAGGGGGGCGCACCGGGGAGCTGTTTTTT. Together with reference TRBV7-2 and TRBJ2-2, the CDR3 gives the full variable domain: GAGVSQSPSNKVTEKGKDVELRCDPISGHTALYWYRQSLGQGLEFLIYFQGNSAPDKSGLPSDRFSAERTGGSVSTLTIQRTQQEDSAVYLCASSPGGRTGELFFGEGSRLTVL.